Listed below are T cell receptor beta chains from one sample, sequenced in a study of T cells in localized non-small cell lung cancer. The data were produced by immunoSEQ multiplex PCR, yet TCRdb's version contains in-frame clones alone and is incomplete. The table records some 72,000 clones, just under 85% of them present only once. The sequences come from peripheral blood, collected before any cancer treatment. These receptors were obtained from a man between 40 and 70 years old with stage I lung adenocarcinoma. Each CDR3 is given with its conserved first and last residue. A D gene is named only where the DNA matches it firmly. Only part of the rows carry a size: once, few, many, or a class if the clone is expanded.

>TRBV7-9|TRBJ2-1|-|TRBD2
CASSLAPGLVPVNEQFF
TGTGCCAGCAGCTTAGCGCCGGGACTAGTTCCGGTTAATGAGCAGTTCTTC
>TRBV5-4|TRBJ1-2|-|-
CASSLISIMHDGDYGYTF
TGTGCCAGCAGCCTTATCTCAATTATGCATGACGGGGACTATGGCTACACCTTC
>TRBV5-6|TRBJ2-1|-|-
CASSRQDIYNEQFF
TGTGCCAGCAGCAGACAGGATATCTACAATGAGCAGTTCTTC
>TRBV7-9|TRBJ2-5|-|TRBD1
CASSIQGARGETQYF
TGTGCCAGCAGCATTCAGGGGGCACGGGGAGAGACCCAGTACTTC
>TRBV5-1|TRBJ2-3|once|-
CASSLGQTTDTQYF
TGCGCCAGCAGCTTGGGACAGACCACAGATACGCAGTATTTT
>TRBV7-2|TRBJ1-3|-|-
CASSLGGGSGNTIYF
TGTGCCAGCAGCTTAGGAGGGGGCTCTGGAAACACCATATATTTT
>TRBV19|TRBJ1-5|-|TRBD1
CASGTGKGVKENQPQHF
TGTGCCAGCGGGACAGGGAAAGGAGTTAAAGAGAATCAGCCCCAGCATTTT
>TRBV6-5|TRBJ1-2|-|-
CASSYRNYGYTF
TGTGCCAGCAGTTACAGAAACTATGGCTACACCTTC
>TRBV6-5|TRBJ2-7|-|-
CASSPGPQAGEQYF
TGTGCCAGCAGCCCCGGGCCCCAAGCAGGCGAGCAGTACTTC
>TRBV11-2|TRBJ1-5|-|-
CASSSDSSNQPQHF
TGTGCCAGCAGTAGTGACAGTAGCAATCAGCCCCAGCATTTT
>TRBV9|TRBJ2-3|-|-
CASGGLITDTQYF
TGTGCCAGCGGGGGGCTAATCACAGATACGCAGTATTTT
>TRBV6-1|TRBJ1-1|-|-
CASSESGRAEAFF
TGTGCCAGCAGTGAGTCAGGGAGGGCTGAAGCTTTCTTT
>TRBV14|TRBJ2-7|-|-
CASSSSPTYEQYF
TGTGCCAGCAGCTCTAGTCCGACCTACGAGCAGTACTTC
>TRBV10-3|TRBJ2-7|-|TRBD1
CATRTGSSYEQYF
TGTGCCACCCGGACAGGAAGCTCCTACGAGCAGTACTTC
>TRBV28|TRBJ2-1|-|-
CASSLDRGEQFF
TGTGCCAGCAGTTTAGACCGGGGCGAGCAGTTCTTC
>TRBV4-1|TRBJ1-2|-|-
CASSQDWGGLWLHTF
TGCGCCAGCAGCCAAGATTGGGGTGGACTATGGCTACACACCTTC
>TRBV4-3|TRBJ1-5|once|-
CASSQDPESNQPQHF
TGCGCCAGCAGCCAAGACCCGGAGAGCAATCAGCCCCAGCATTTT
>TRBV5-1|TRBJ2-3|-|-
CASSWGTSTDTQYF
TGCGCCAGCAGCTGGGGGACTTCCACAGATACGCAGTATTTT
>TRBV5-1|TRBJ2-1|-|-
CASSLVGRGDNEQFF
TGCGCCAGCAGCTTGGTCGGCAGGGGGGACAATGAGCAGTTCTTC
>TRBV7-2|TRBJ1-2|-|-
CASSLLGFYGYTF
TGTGCCAGCAGCCTTCTAGGGTTCTATGGCTACACCTTC
>TRBV21-1|TRBJ2-2|-|-
CASSFLGPPGTGELFF
TGTGCCAGCAGCTTCTTGGGACCCCCGGGCACCGGGGAGCTGTTTTTT
>TRBV27|TRBJ2-5|-|TRBD2
CASSLSLAGGPVETQYF
TGTGCCAGCAGTTTATCGCTAGCGGGAGGGCCGGTAGAGACCCAGTACTTC
>TRBV7-6|TRBJ2-2|-|TRBD2
CASSLKLAGNTGELFF
TGTGCCAGCAGCTTAAAACTAGCGGGAAACACCGGGGAGCTGTTTTTT
>TRBV30|TRBJ1-5|-|TRBD1
CAWSVPHPGQGASQPQHF
TGTGCCTGGAGTGTACCGCACCCGGGACAGGGGGCAAGTCAGCCCCAGCATTTT
>TRBV2|TRBJ1-2|-|TRBD1
CASSIQGLISYTF
TGTGCCAGCAGTATACAGGGGTTGATAAGCTACACCTTC
>TRBV7-2|TRBJ1-5|-|TRBD1
CASSLRPGGGQPQHF
TGTGCCAGCAGCCTGCGGCCAGGGGGCGGTCAGCCCCAGCATTTT